The present T cell receptor (beta chain) was sequenced within a study of blood T cell repertoires in COVID-19. V was shortened by 5 bases and J by 0 bases, with 7 bases between the two germline ends. The CDR3 runs 14 residues. Germline lookup yields CDR1 LNHDA and CDR2 SQIVND (reference sequence). Profiled with immunoSEQ multiplex PCR; TCRdb holds only in-frame clones, not every one. The data contain tens of thousands of clones, 80% to 85% of them singletons. The rearrangement uses TRBV19 and TRBJ1-4; D uncertain. This TCR derives from a man aged 25-40 years with COVID-19, enrolled during active disease. The sequencing input was peripheral blood. The CDR3 nucleotides are TGTGCCAGTAGTTTCTCTGCAACTAATGAAAAACTGTTTTTT. It specifies CASSFSATNEKLFF.